These 20 T cell receptor beta chains were all obtained from the same sample, sequenced in a study of cytomegalovirus exposure and HLA in healthy donors. It was with 60 Vbeta and 13 Jbeta primers that the PCR ran. Produced via immunoSEQ multiplex PCR; TCRdb's table is partial and in-frame only. The data contain tens of thousands of clones, 67% of them seen just once; the ten biggest clones take up approximately 6.9%. Material for sequencing was PBMCs. The receptors originated from a woman aged 45-59 years in good health and CMV-seropositive.

This clone appeared once. The CDR3 reads CASRLSGGSTDTQYF. Here the CDR3 DNA reads TGTGCCAGCAGACTTAGCGGGGGTAGCACAGATACGCAGTATTTT. V and J are TRBV14 and TRBJ2-3; TRBD2 agrees at 9 bases. Unmatched junction bases numbered 4, after V lost 6 bases and J lost 0 bases. Germline-derived CDR1 and CDR2 are SGHDN and FVKESK. This CDR3 comprises 15 residues.

The rearrangement joins TRBV10-3 to TRBJ2-5, with 10 positions matching TRBD2. This CDR3 has 15 amino acids. V dropped 6 bases and J dropped 0; count of bases not matched to a gene: 4. Germline-derived CDR1 and CDR2 are ENHRY and SYGVKD. CDR3 DNA sequence: TGTGCCATCAGCCCGCTAGCGGGAGACCAAGAGACCCAGTACTTC. It yields the protein CAISPLAGDQETQYF.

This chain connects TRBV27 to TRBJ2-3; 10 bases line up with TRBD2. V shed 7 bases, J shed 0 bases, and the junction held 7 bases outside the gene matches. The CDR3 extends over 16 amino acids. Germline CDR1 MNHEY, CDR2 SMNVEV (reference sequence). CDR3 sequence reads: CASTAGGPPSTDTQYF. As DNA, the CDR3 is TGTGCCAGCACAGCGGGGGGGCCGCCGAGCACAGATACGCAGTATTTT.

V usage is TRBV5-6 and J usage is TRBJ1-1; perhaps TRBD1 as D (5 bases). Trimming shortened V by 3 bases and J by 0 bases, and 15 bases separated the two germline ends. Germline V gives CDR1 SGHDT, CDR2 YYEEEE. The CDR3 is 16 amino acids. In DNA, the CDR3 is TGTGCCAGCAGCTCCAGGGAGGGAGGAATGAACACTGAAGCTTTCTTT. It is translated as CASSSREGGMNTEAFF.

The chain links TRBV19 to TRBJ1-6, with D possibly being TRBD1 (5 bases). CDR1 LNHDA and CDR2 SQIVND come from the germline V gene (reference sequence). The CDR3 is made up of 15 amino acids. Trimming took 7 bases from V and 8 from J, leaving 18 bases between them. CDR3 sequence reads: CASTQGAEGYSPLHF. The CDR3 nucleotides read TGTGCCAGTACCCAGGGTGCAGAAGGCTATTCACCCCTCCACTTT.

The V call is TRBV19, the J call TRBJ1-1, with TRBD1 matching 9 bases. The CDR3 totals 15 residues. The germline V gene encodes CDR1 LNHDA and CDR2 SQIVND (reference sequence). The J segment lost 1 base and the V segment lost 5 bases, leaving 5 bases of the junction unmatched. The CDR3 DNA is TGTGCCAGTAGTCCATGGGGACAGGGGAACACTGAAGCTTTCTTT. It translates to CASSPWGQGNTEAFF.

The genes are TRBV7-9 and TRBJ1-6, with D possibly being TRBD1 (5 bases). CDR1 SEHNR and CDR2 FQNEAQ come from the germline V gene (reference sequence). The CDR3 length is 14 residues. The V end lost 5 bases, the J end lost 6 bases, and 11 bases lay between the germline ends. The CDR3 protein is CASSKDSANSPLHF. Here the CDR3 DNA reads TGTGCCAGCAGCAAAGACAGTGCTAATTCACCCCTCCACTTT.

The V and J genes are TRBV5-6 and TRBJ2-7; 7 bases match TRBD2. The length of the CDR3 is 17 residues. The V and J ends lost 4 bases and 2 bases, in that order; junction bases with no gene match: 15. The germline gives CDR1 SGHDT, CDR2 YYEEEE. The CDR3 DNA sequence: TGTGCCAGCAGCCCCCCCCCGGGACTATTGGAGGCCTACGAGCAGTACTTC. The encoded protein is CASSPPPGLLEAYEQYF. The entire variable domain, with the rest obtained from reference TRBV5-6 and TRBJ2-7, is as follows: DAGVTQSPTHLIKTRGQQVTLRCSPKSGHDTVSWYQQALGQGPQFIFQYYEEEERQRGNFPDRFSGHQFPNYSSELNVNALLLGDSALYLCASSPPPGLLEAYEQYFGPGTRLTVT.

The chain carries TRBV28 and TRBJ1-2; the match to TRBD1 covers 8 bases. The trim removed 5 bases at V and 2 bases at J, leaving 7 bases unmatched. Germline loops: CDR1 MDHEN, CDR2 SYDVKM. The CDR3 totals 15 residues. The CDR3 DNA is TGTGCCAGCAGTCTCGGACAGGGAGGGAACTATGGCTACACCTTC. Translated: CASSLGQGGNYGYTF.

Written as DNA, the CDR3 is TGTGCCAGTAATGACATCAGCTCTGGAAACACCATATATTTT. Encoded protein: CASNDISSGNTIYF. The chain links TRBV19 to TRBJ1-3; D is uncertain. The CDR3 has 14 residues. V lost 7 bases and J 0 bases, leaving 10 bases between the germline ends. Per the germline V gene, CDR1 is LNHDA and CDR2 is SQIVND (reference sequence).

The J gene is TRBJ2-5, the V gene TRBV6-5; the match to TRBD2 covers 10 bases. The CDR3 is 15 amino acids. Losses at the gene ends were 4 bases for V and 4 bases for J; bases not matched to a gene: 6. CDR1 is MNHEY, CDR2 SVGAGI, per germline. CDR3 sequence (DNA): TGTGCCAGCAGTTTCCACAGGACTAGCGGAGAGACCCAGTACTTC. The encoded protein is CASSFHRTSGETQYF.

With regard to this clone: One end of the junction does not line up with germline, which may come from a read error. This rearrangement joins TRBV7-9 to TRBJ2-1; 8 bases are a match to TRBD2. CDR1 is SEHNR, CDR2 FQNEAQ, per germline (reference sequence). This CDR3 contains 15 residues. CDR3 sequence reads: CSSSPRGTSDNEQFF. As DNA, the CDR3 is TGTTCCAGCAGCCCCCGCGGGACTAGTGACAATGAGCAGTTCTTC.

As DNA, the CDR3 is TGTGCCAGCAGCCAAGGGACTAGCGGGGGGGCGGGGCAAGAGACCCAGTACTTC. This codes for CASSQGTSGGAGQETQYF. V is TRBV7-3 and J is TRBJ2-5; 16 bases fit TRBD2. Germline values: CDR1 SGHTA, CDR2 FQGTGA. The CDR3 sequence is 18 residues long. The J segment lost 2 bases and the V segment lost 5 bases, leaving 8 bases of the junction unmatched.

This clone was seen just once. One end of the junction varies from germline; a read error may be responsible. The rearrangement uses TRBV10-2 and TRBJ1-1; the match to TRBD1 covers 7 bases. The CDR3 totals 13 residues. Germline V gene data show CDR1 as WSHSY and CDR2 as SAAADI. The CDR3 spells CASGETGTTEAFF. CDR3 DNA: TGCGCCAGCGGTGAGACAGGGACGACTGAAGCTTTCTTT.

The table lists this clone with a few counts. The chain joins TRBV7-8 to TRBJ1-3; TRBD1 might be the D (5 bases). This CDR3 region has 18 residues. V was clipped by 1 base and J by 0 bases, with 16 bases between them. Germline V lookup: CDR1 SGHVS, CDR2 FQNEAQ. CDR3 in amino acids: CASSLGVLGQTSGNTIYF. The CDR3 DNA reads as TGTGCCAGCAGCTTAGGGGTACTGGGGCAGACCTCTGGAAACACCATATATTTT. Looking up the rest from reference TRBV7-8 and TRBJ1-3 gives the full variable domain: GAGVSQSPRYKVAKRGQDVALRCDPISGHVSLFWYQQALGQGPEFLTYFQNEAQLDKSGLPSDRFFAERPEGSVSTLKIQRTQQEDSAVYLCASSLGVLGQTSGNTIYFGEGSWLTVV.

In DNA form, the CDR3 reads TGTGCCAGCAGCGCAACAGGTTTGAACACTGAAGCTTTCTTT. It translates to CASSATGLNTEAFF. The rearrangement joins TRBV7-3 to TRBJ1-1; weak D call: TRBD1 (5 bases). From germline, CDR1 is SGHTA and CDR2 FQGTGA. The CDR3 consists of 14 residues. Trimming removed 5 bases from V and 0 bases from J, with 10 bases in between.

This clone was seen a handful of times. The J gene is TRBJ1-2, the V gene TRBV6-6; 8 bases line up with TRBD1. Germline lookup yields CDR1 MNHNY and CDR2 SVGAGI (reference sequence). The CDR3 is made up of 14 amino acids. V lost 7 bases, J lost 1 base, and 5 bases stayed unmatched. The CDR3 DNA follows: TGTGCCAGCACCACAGGGGGGAATAACTATGGCTACACCTTC. Its protein product is CASTTGGNNYGYTF.

The chain employs TRBV6-4 and TRBJ2-1; D is undetermined. Germline values: CDR1 MRHNA, CDR2 SNTAGT. V was trimmed by 3 bases and J by 3 bases, leaving 6 bases between them. This CDR3 is 13 amino acids long. CDR3 region: CASSEDNYNEQFF. In DNA, the CDR3 is TGTGCCAGCAGTGAAGACAACTACAATGAGCAGTTCTTC.

V gene TRBV11-3 combines with J gene TRBJ1-1; D gene unclear. V was clipped by 4 bases and J by 2 bases, with 8 bases between them. This CDR3 is built from 13 residues. Germline V lookup: CDR1 SGHNT, CDR2 YENEEA. The DNA of the CDR3 is TGTGCCAGCAGCTCGACACTTAACACTGAAGCTTTCTTT. Translating it yields CASSSTLNTEAFF.

On this clone: The junction differs from germline at one of its ends, possibly a read error. The identical CDR3 is also encoded by other nucleotide sequences in the sample. The chain combines TRBV5-4 with TRBJ1-5; no clear D. This CDR3 is 15 amino acids long. Germline V gene lookup returns CDR1 SGHNT and CDR2 YYREEE (reference sequence). The CDR3 loop reads CASSSDSAENQPQHF. The CDR3 DNA sequence: TGTGCCAGCAGCTCTGATTCCGCTGAGAATCAACCCCAGCATTTT.